The rows below give T cell receptor beta chains drawn from one sample of a study of radiotherapy plus CTLA-4 blockade in lung cancer. The repertoire was sequenced with immunoSEQ multiplex PCR; TCRdb's copy has only in-frame clones and lacks some. This table holds roughly 51,000 clones, about 88% found once. The sequences come from peripheral blood, collected from a patient treated with radiotherapy plus ipilimumab. The receptors originated from a human donor with non-small cell lung cancer that progressed on radiotherapy plus ipilimumab. Some clones in this sample may be carry-over from other donors' samples. Each CDR3 is given with its conserved first and last residue. D genes are given only for firm matches. Size is stated for part of the rows, as once, few or many counts, or as a class when the clone is expanded.

d_call	v_call	j_call	clone_size	cdr3_nt	cdr3_aa
TRBD1	TRBV12-5	TRBJ1-5	NA	TGTGCTAGTGGTTTGATCCAGGGGGGCTGGTCTCAGCCCCAGCATTTT	CASGLIQGGWSQPQHF
TRBD1	TRBV7-2	TRBJ1-2	NA	TGTGCCAGCAGCACTAGGACAGGGCAGGGTTATGGCTACACCTTC	CASSTRTGQGYGYTF
NA	TRBV5-4	TRBJ2-3	NA	TGTGCCAGCAGCTTTAAAGGGGCGGCAGATACGCAGTATTTT	CASSFKGAADTQYF
NA	TRBV5-6	TRBJ1-3	NA	TGTGCCAGCAGCTTTAGTCCCTCTGGAAACACCATATATTTT	CASSFSPSGNTIYF
TRBD2	TRBV27	TRBJ2-1	NA	TGTGCCAGCAGTTTGGCCGGGACTAGCTCCTACAATGAGCAGTTCTTC	CASSLAGTSSYNEQFF
NA	TRBV5-1	TRBJ2-7	NA	TGCGCCAGCAGCTTCTCAGGGGGGCCCTCCTACGAGCAGTACTTC	CASSFSGGPSYEQYF
TRBD2	TRBV18	TRBJ2-7	NA	TGTGCCAGCTCACCGGGACTAGCGGGGGACATCCCCCGCGAGCAGTACTTC	CASSPGLAGDIPREQYF
NA	TRBV5-1	TRBJ2-7	NA	TGCGCCAGCAGCGCGGGACGGACCTACGAGCAGTACTTC	CASSAGRTYEQYF
NA	TRBV11-1	TRBJ2-7	NA	TGTGCCAGCAGCCCGACCGGGGAGAGGTACGAGCAGTACTTC	CASSPTGERYEQYF
TRBD2	TRBV9	TRBJ2-1	NA	TGTGCCAGCAGCCCTCGGACTAGCGGGAGTTTAAGTGAGCAGTTCTTC	CASSPRTSGSLSEQFF
TRBD2	TRBV7-3	TRBJ2-1	once	TGTGCCAGCAGCTTATGGGTACAGCGGGGGGCATCCTACAATGAGCAGTTCTTC	CASSLWVQRGASYNEQFF
TRBD2	TRBV18	TRBJ2-2	few	TGTGCCAGCTCACCTAGCGGGAGTGATGGGGAGCTGTTTTTT	CASSPSGSDGELFF
NA	TRBV5-6	TRBJ1-2	NA	TGTGCCAGCAGCCTGACAGGTGGCTACACCTTC	CASSLTGGYTF
NA	TRBV5-1	TRBJ1-1	NA	TGCGCCAGCAGCTTGTGGGGGGACGGCGGGGAAGCTTTCTTT	CASSLWGDGGEAFF
NA	TRBV7-6	TRBJ1-1	NA	TGTGCCAGCAGCTTAGGGTTGTATGGGGGGATCACTGAAGCTTTCTTT	CASSLGLYGGITEAFF
TRBD1	TRBV27	TRBJ1-1	NA	TGTGCCAGCAGTGCCACCGGGACAGCAAACACTGAAGCTTTCTTT	CASSATGTANTEAFF
NA	TRBV5-1	TRBJ1-6	NA	TGCGCCAGCAGCTTGGGGCGGGATAATAATTCACCCCTCCACTTT	CASSLGRDNNSPLHF
TRBD1	TRBV27	TRBJ1-5	NA	TGTGCCAGCAGTTTACACCCGGGACAGAATCAGCCCCAGCATTTT	CASSLHPGQNQPQHF
NA	TRBV12-5	TRBJ1-6	NA	TGTGCTAGTGGTTTGACACAGGGTTCACCCCTCCACTTT	CASGLTQGSPLHF
TRBD1	TRBV6-6	TRBJ1-2	NA	TGTGCCAGCAGGAGGGGACAGACTAACTATGGCTACACCTTC	CASRRGQTNYGYTF
NA	TRBV6-5	TRBJ2-5	few	TGTGCCAGCAGTCAGGTCGTCCCAGAGACCCAGTACTTC	CASSQVVPETQYF
TRBD1	TRBV4-1	TRBJ1-1	NA	TGCGCCAGCAGCAAACGGGGACAGATAAACACTGAAGCTTTCTTT	CASSKRGQINTEAFF
TRBD1	TRBV6-1	TRBJ1-1	NA	TGTGCCAGCAGTGTGGGACAGGCCAAAACCGTTGAAGCTTTCTTT	CASSVGQAKTVEAFF
TRBD1	TRBV15	TRBJ1-1	NA	TGTGCCACCGGCAGAGATCTGACAGGGGGGGACACTGAAGCTTTCTTT	CATGRDLTGGDTEAFF
NA	TRBV10-2	TRBJ1-5	NA	TGCGCCAGCGGCCTTGGGGCGCGCCCTGATCAGCCCCAGCATTTT	CASGLGARPDQPQHF
NA	TRBV2	TRBJ1-5	NA	TGTGCCAGCAGGGAGGGAGCACAGCCCCAGCATTTT	CASREGAQPQHF
NA	TRBV4-3	TRBJ2-1	NA	TGCGCCAGCAGCCAAGATCAGAGGGGGTTATACAATGAGCAGTTCTTC	CASSQDQRGLYNEQFF
TRBD2	TRBV13	TRBJ2-5	NA	TGTGCCAGCAAACGGGGAGGGACGTTCCAAGAGACCCAGTACTTC	CASKRGGTFQETQYF
TRBD1	TRBV5-6	TRBJ2-1	NA	TGTGCCAGCAGCACCCCGGGACAGGGAACCTACAATGAGCAGTTCTTC	CASSTPGQGTYNEQFF
NA	TRBV7-8	TRBJ2-1	NA	TGTGCCAGCAGCTTAAACAGTGAGCAGTTCTTC	CASSLNSEQFF
NA	TRBV5-1	TRBJ2-1	NA	TGCGCCAGCAGCTTTCAGGGGTTTTACAATGAGCAGTTCTTC	CASSFQGFYNEQFF
NA	TRBV7-9	TRBJ2-3	NA	TGTGCCAGCAGCAACACCGGGACTCCCACAGATACGCAGTATTTT	CASSNTGTPTDTQYF
TRBD2	TRBV27	TRBJ2-7	NA	TGTGCCAGCAGTTTAGGGGTTAGCGGGAGGAACGAGCAGTACTTC	CASSLGVSGRNEQYF
NA	TRBV5-1	TRBJ2-7	NA	TGCGCCAGCAGCTTGAGTACGGTATACGAGCAGTACTTC	CASSLSTVYEQYF
NA	TRBV27	TRBJ1-1	NA	TGTGCCAGCAGCCAAGCTCTTTGGAGGAACACTGAAGCTTTCTTT	CASSQALWRNTEAFF
TRBD1	TRBV6-1	TRBJ2-2	NA	TGTGCCACCGGGACAGGGGACACCGGGGAGCTGTTTTTT	CATGTGDTGELFF
TRBD2	TRBV4-1	TRBJ2-7	once	TGCGCCAGCAGCCTTGGGACTAGCGGGGGGGCCGCGTACGAGCAGTACTTC	CASSLGTSGGAAYEQYF
NA	TRBV5-1	TRBJ2-2	NA	TGCGCCAGCAGCTTGGCCGCGGCAACCGGGGAGCTGTTTTTT	CASSLAAATGELFF
NA	TRBV18	TRBJ1-3	NA	TGTGCCAGCTCACCGACAGCCCGCTTTGGAAACACCATATATTTT	CASSPTARFGNTIYF
TRBD1	TRBV30	TRBJ2-1	NA	TGTGCCTGGAGTGAAGGGACAGGGACTGAGCAGTTCTTC	CAWSEGTGTEQFF
NA	TRBV12-5	TRBJ1-1	NA	TGTGCTAGTGGTTTGGCGCCGAGTGGTTGGACTGAAGCTTTCTTT	CASGLAPSGWTEAFF
NA	TRBV2	TRBJ1-2	NA	TGTGCCAGCAGTGAAGTAGGGGTTCTCAACTATGGCTACACCTTC	CASSEVGVLNYGYTF
NA	TRBV27	TRBJ1-2	NA	TGTGCCAGCAGTGATGGAGGTGGCTACACCTTC	CASSDGGGYTF
TRBD1	TRBV9	TRBJ1-2	NA	TGTGCCAGCAGTGTGACGGGACAGGGGGCTCATGGCTACACCTTC	CASSVTGQGAHGYTF
NA	TRBV30	TRBJ1-1	NA	TGTGCCTGGAGTGACAGTTACACTGAAGCTTTCTTT	CAWSDSYTEAFF
TRBD1	TRBV10-3	TRBJ1-2	NA	TGTGCCATCAGTGAGTCGACAGGGGAAGGCTATGGCTACACCTTC	CAISESTGEGYGYTF